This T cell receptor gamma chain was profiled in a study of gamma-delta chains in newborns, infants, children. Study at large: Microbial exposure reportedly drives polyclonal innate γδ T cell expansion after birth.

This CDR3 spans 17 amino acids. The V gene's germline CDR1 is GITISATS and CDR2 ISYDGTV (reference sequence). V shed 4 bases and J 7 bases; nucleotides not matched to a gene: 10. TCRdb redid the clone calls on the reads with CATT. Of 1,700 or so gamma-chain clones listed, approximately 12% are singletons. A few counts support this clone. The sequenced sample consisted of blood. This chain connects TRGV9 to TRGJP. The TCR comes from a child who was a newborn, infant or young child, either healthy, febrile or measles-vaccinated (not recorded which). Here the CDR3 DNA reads TGTGCCTTGTGGGATCACCATGGGGAGTTGGGCAAAAAAATCAAGGTATTT. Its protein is CALWDHHGELGKKIKVF.